Each of the 32 T cell receptor beta chains below was sequenced from the same sample in a study of blood T cells in healthy people across ages (dated by TCRdb to 2013 to 2016). Library preparation employed 5' RACE. The instrument was an Illumina HiSeq 2500. A second PCR of roughly 6 to 11 cycles was run with a J-beta primer mix and a sample-barcoded 5' primer. Through fastp at Q25 and MiXCR, TCRdb rebuilt clones from the public reads, retaining in-frame beta chains. Every entry covers one CDR3 protein and lists the most common genes and DNA from its rows. This sample has about 640,000 distinct CDR3 sequences in its table, and roughly 41% of those were observed once. About 32% of the sample is taken by the ten largest. What was sequenced was blood. These TCRs come from a man aged 80 or over in good health.

The rearrangement links TRBV7-6 to TRBJ2-5; no definite D call. Trimming cost V 1 base and J 4 bases, with 10 bases left between them. The CDR3 sequence is 14 residues long. The germline gives CDR1 SGHVS, CDR2 FNYEAQ. CDR3 in amino acids: CASSLGLGLETQYF. DNA of the CDR3: TGTGCCAGCAGCTTAGGGCTAGGTCTAGAGACCCAGTACTTC.

V and J are TRBV2 and TRBJ2-4; D not certain. The assigned J gene may be wrong: the sequence end matches TRBJ2-5 better. This CDR3 comprises 14 residues. CDR1 and CDR2 (germline): SNHLY, FYNNEI. The chain's CDR3 is CASSEAAYQETQYF. Here the CDR3 DNA reads TGTGCCAGCAGTGAGGCGGCTTACCAAGAGACCCAGTACTTC.

This clonotype was observed a handful of times. The chain is built from TRBV9 and TRBJ2-1; D tentatively fits TRBD1 or TRBD2 (5 bases each). Trimming pared 2 bases from V and 5 bases from J, leaving 17 bases between. In germline, CDR1 is SGDLS, CDR2 YYNGEE. This CDR3 is 16 amino acids long. The CDR3 region is CASSVGVGAGHNEQFF. The CDR3 bases are TGTGCCAGCAGCGTGGGGGTTGGGGCAGGGCACAATGAGCAGTTCTTC.

CDR3 loop: CSVEGDATYEQYF. The CDR3 region has the DNA TGCAGCGTTGAAGGAGACGCCACCTACGAGCAGTACTTC. The chain couples TRBV29-1 to TRBJ2-7; D uncertain. The CDR3 totals 13 residues. The V end lost 1 base, the J end lost 2 bases, and 9 bases lay between the germline ends. Germline CDR1 reads SQVTM; CDR2 reads ANQGSEA.

This clonotype has a handful of counts. This chain links TRBV29-1 with TRBJ2-5; the D is unclear. The CDR3 consists of 13 residues. The V gene lost 7 bases and the J gene lost 3 bases, with 15 bases spanning the gap. CDR1 is SQVTM and CDR2 is ANQGSEA in the germline V gene. CDR3 nucleotide sequence: TGCAGCGGCCGGGTCGCTCCAAAAGAGACCCAGTACTTC. The encoded protein is CSGRVAPKETQYF. Together with reference TRBV29-1 and TRBJ2-5, the CDR3 gives the full variable domain: SAVISQKPSRDICQRGTSLTIQCQVDSQVTMMFWYRQQPGQSLTLIATANQGSEATYESGFVIDKFPISRPNLTFSTLTVSNMSPEDSSIYLCSGRVAPKETQYFGPGTRLLVL.

This clonotype occurred once. The CDR3 DNA follows: TGTGCCAGCAGTGAAGCAGGAGGCCAGGGGGCCTTTGGCTACACCTTC. It specifies CASSEAGGQGAFGYTF. V and J are TRBV6-1 and TRBJ1-2, with 8 bases matching TRBD1. The CDR3 sequence is 16 residues long. From germline, CDR1 is MNHNS and CDR2 SASEGT. Trimming at V came to 0 bases and at J to 7 bases, leaving 10 bases not matched to a gene.

The CDR3 sequence is CASSLGTQGISGANVLTF. The CDR3 DNA reads as TGCGCCAGCAGCTTGGGAACACAGGGAATCTCTGGGGCCAACGTCCTGACTTTC. This chain joins TRBV5-1 and TRBJ2-6; a possible D gene is TRBD1 (6 bases). The CDR3 covers 18 residues. Germline V gene sequence: CDR1 SGHRS, CDR2 YFSETQ. V lost 0 bases to trimming and J lost 0 bases, with 13 bases between them. The entire variable domain, with the rest obtained from reference TRBV5-1 and TRBJ2-6, is as follows: KAGVTQTPRYLIKTRGQQVTLSCSPISGHRSVSWYQQTPGQGLQFLFEYFSETQRNKGNFPGRFSGRQFSNSRSEMNVSTLELGDSALYLCASSLGTQGISGANVLTFGAGSRLTVL.

This clonotype has a count of ten or more. A read error is possible here, since a much larger clone lies one base away. The rearrangement uses TRBV29-1 and TRBJ2-5; maybe TRBD1 (5 bases). Germline V CDR1 and CDR2: SQVTM, ANQGSEA. There are 13 residues in the CDR3. The ends were cut back, 2 bases at V and 11 bases at J, with 18 bases in the middle. The DNA for the CDR3 is TGCAGCGTTGAACGGCAGGGTGCGAATGAGCAGTACTTC. Its translation is CSVERQGANEQYF. Full variable domain (remainder filled in from reference TRBV29-1 and TRBJ2-5): SAVISQKPSRDICQRGTSLTIQCQVDSQVTMMFWYRQQPGQSLTLIATANQGSEATYESGFVIDKFPISRPNLTFSTLTVSNMSPEDSSIYLCSVERQGANEQYFGPGTRLLVL.

This clonotype was counted many times. The chain carries TRBV11-1 and TRBJ2-1; 8 bases line up with TRBD2. The CDR3 contains 14 residues. Germline-derived CDR1 and CDR2 are SGHAT and FQDESV (reference sequence). V shed 5 bases and J 4 bases; nucleotides not matched to a gene: 4. CDR3 coding DNA: TGTGCCAGCAGCCCTCAGCGGGGGTACAATGAGCAGTTCTTC. Protein sequence: CASSPQRGYNEQFF.

This clonotype is a singleton in its sample. The chain is built from TRBV20-1 and TRBJ2-1; the match to TRBD1 covers 7 bases. V was clipped by 1 base and J by 13 bases; unmatched bases: 13. This CDR3 has 14 amino acids. Germline V gene data show CDR1 as DFQATT and CDR2 as SNEGSKA (reference sequence). The CDR3, as DNA: TGCAGTGCTAGAGTAGGGACAGCCGAAGAGACCCAGTTCTTC. This translates into CSARVGTAEETQFF.

This clonotype turned up a few times. V and J are TRBV5-1 and TRBJ2-5; D call uncertain. The germline V and J ends were trimmed by 0 bases and 5 bases, with 14 bases remaining between them. The CDR3 has 15 amino acids. CDR1 is SGHRS and CDR2 is YFSETQ in the germline V gene. In DNA, the CDR3 is TGCGCCAGCAGCTTGGGAACAAGGGTAGGGGAGACCCAGTACTTC. It encodes CASSLGTRVGETQYF.

The rearrangement links TRBV12-3 or TRBV12-4 to TRBJ2-1; possible D gene TRBD2, 5 bases. The CDR3 has 15 residues. V gave up 5 bases and J gave up 5 bases, with 16 bases separating them. CDR3 nucleotides: TGTGCCAGCAGTAAAAGCGGCCGGATCCACAATGAGCAGTTCTTC. The encoded protein is CASSKSGRIHNEQFF.

This clonotype was counted a few times. This chain joins TRBV29-1 and TRBJ2-7; 8 nucleotides line up with TRBD1. Germline-derived CDR1 and CDR2 are SQVTM and ANQGSEA. The CDR3 consists of 14 residues. V was clipped by 6 bases and J by 0 bases; unmatched bases: 7. This CDR3 is CSVSGQGSSYEQYF. In nucleotides, the CDR3 is TGCAGCGTATCCGGACAGGGTAGCTCCTACGAGCAGTACTTC.

The chain employs TRBV4-1 and TRBJ2-6, with TRBD1 identical over 9 bases. Germline trimming cut 4 bases from V and 0 bases from J; bases unmatched to any gene: 10. There are 19 residues in the CDR3. CDR1 MGHRA and CDR2 YSYEKL come from the germline V gene. The CDR3 reads CASSRGQGRQSSGANVLTF. The CDR3 DNA follows: TGCGCCAGCAGCCGGGGACAGGGCCGACAATCCTCTGGGGCCAACGTCCTGACTTTC.

This clonotype was counted only a few times. The chain carries TRBV4-1 and TRBJ2-3; 10 bases agree with TRBD2. J was trimmed by 5 bases and V by 1 base; bases with no gene match: 9. The CDR3 runs to 17 residues. The V gene's germline CDR1 is MGHRA and CDR2 YSYEKL. CDR3 protein: CASSQVISGGSQDTQYF. CDR3 DNA sequence: TGCGCCAGCAGCCAAGTAATTAGCGGGGGGTCGCAAGATACGCAGTATTTT.

This chain joins TRBV7-9 and TRBJ2-5, with TRBD2 matching 7 bases. The length of the CDR3 is 14 residues. V dropped 5 bases and J dropped 4; count of bases not matched to a gene: 7. Germline V gene data show CDR1 as SEHNR and CDR2 as FQNEAQ (reference sequence). The CDR3 loop is CASSRTVAGETQYF. For the CDR3, the DNA is TGTGCCAGCAGCCGGACTGTAGCGGGAGAGACCCAGTACTTC.

This clonotype was counted a few times. The chain recombines TRBV6-2 or TRBV6-3 with TRBJ2-7; TRBD1 is a possible D gene (5 bases). The germline gives CDR1 MNHEY, CDR2 SVGEGT. V dropped 5 bases and J dropped 7 bases, with 21 bases sitting between them. CDR3 length equals 15 residues. The CDR3 nucleotides read TGTGCCAGCAGTGCGACCAGGGTTCTCTACAATGAGCAGTACTTC. It encodes CASSATRVLYNEQYF.

This chain links TRBV6-2 or TRBV6-3 with TRBJ2-1; 13 bases are a match to TRBD2. The tail of the sequence fits TRBJ2-7 better, so the J call may be wrong. CDR3 length equals 20 residues. CDR1 is MNHEY, CDR2 SVGEGT, per germline. CDR3 amino acids: CASSPRTGLAGLPAYNEQYF. Here the CDR3 DNA reads TGTGCCAGCAGCCCCAGGACGGGACTAGCGGGACTCCCGGCCTACAATGAGCAGTACTTC.

This chain joins TRBV6-5 and TRBJ1-2, with D tentatively TRBD1 (6 bases). This CDR3 spans 12 amino acids. Germline assignment: CDR1 MNHEY and CDR2 SVGAGI. V was shortened by 5 bases and J by 7 bases, with 11 bases between the two germline ends. CDR3 sequence reads: CASSPQGCGYTF. CDR3 bases: TGTGCCAGCAGTCCACAGGGATGTGGCTACACCTTC.

On this clonotype itself: A clone one base away is much larger, so this may be a read error. V is TRBV29-1 and J is TRBJ2-3; D call uncertain. This CDR3 is built from 15 residues. The germline V and J ends were trimmed by 2 bases and 1 base, with 13 bases remaining between them. Germline values: CDR1 SQVTM, CDR2 ANQGSEA. CDR3 nucleotide sequence: TGCAGCGTTGAACAGCCACCTAAATGCACAGATACGCAGTATTTT. Its translation: CSVEQPPKCTDTQYF.

Here the CDR3 DNA reads TGTGCCAGCAGTTACTCGGTTTGGACCGGGGAGCTGTTTTTT. Encoded protein: CASSYSVWTGELFF. V and J are TRBV6-5 and TRBJ2-2; unclear D gene. V lost 0 bases and J 5 bases, leaving 7 bases between the germline ends. Germline V CDR1 and CDR2: MNHEY, SVGAGI. This CDR3 is 14 amino acids long.

The V gene is TRBV12-5, the J gene TRBJ2-1, with 9 bases lining up with TRBD2. V lost 5 bases, J lost 5 bases, and 16 bases stayed unmatched. Germline values: CDR1 LGHNT, CDR2 FRNRAP. This CDR3 comprises 18 residues. CDR3 nucleotides: TGTGCTAGTGGTGGGGACAAGGCCATAGCGGGAGTCGACAATGAGCAGTTCTTC. This sequence encodes CASGGDKAIAGVDNEQFF.

CDR3 in amino acids: CASSARQANDYGYTF. As DNA, the CDR3 is TGTGCCAGCAGCGCCAGACAGGCAAACGACTATGGCTACACCTTC. The genes are TRBV7-7 and TRBJ1-2; a weak D match, TRBD1 (6 bases). Germline assignment: CDR1 SSHAT and CDR2 FNYEAQ (reference sequence). Trimming took 5 bases from V and 3 from J, leaving 16 bases between them. The CDR3 is 15 residues long.

In this sample, this clonotype turned up a few times. The chain is built from TRBV4-1 and TRBJ2-7; perhaps TRBD1 as D (6 bases). The CDR3 length is 14 residues. CDR1 and CDR2 from the germline V gene are MGHRA and YSYEKL. V was shortened by 2 bases and J by 2 bases, with 10 bases between the two germline ends. CDR3 sequence reads: CASSQPDSPYEQYF. For the CDR3, the DNA is TGCGCCAGCAGCCAACCGGACAGTCCCTACGAGCAGTACTTC.

The rearrangement uses TRBV9 and TRBJ2-5; 7 nucleotides line up with TRBD2. The germline V gene encodes CDR1 SGDLS and CDR2 YYNGEE. V shed 0 bases and J 1 base; nucleotides not matched to a gene: 3. This CDR3 has 15 amino acids. DNA of the CDR3: TGTGCCAGCAGCGTAGGGGGAGGGTCCCAAGAGACCCAGTACTTC. Residues: CASSVGGGSQETQYF. Full variable domain (outside the CDR3, taken from reference TRBV9 and TRBJ2-5): DSGVTQTPKHLITATGQRVTLRCSPRSGDLSVYWYQQSLDQGLQFLIQYYNGEERAKGNILERFSAQQFPDLHSELNLSSLELGDSALYFCASSVGGGSQETQYFGPGTRLLVL.

The count of this clonotype is one. The V call is TRBV7-9, the J call TRBJ2-7; TRBD1 agrees at 12 bases. The J call may be faulty, since TRBJ2-4 better matches the DNA end. This CDR3 comprises 15 residues. CDR1 SEHNR and CDR2 FQNEAQ come from the germline V gene (reference sequence). CDR3 protein: CASSLAGQGANIQYF. CDR3 nucleotide sequence: TGTGCCAGCAGCTTAGCGGGACAGGGGGCAAACATTCAGTACTTC.

V usage is TRBV29-1 and J usage is TRBJ1-2; D gene unclear. The germline V gene has CDR1 SQVTM and CDR2 ANQGSEA. V lost 6 bases, J lost 1 base, and 15 bases lay in between. CDR3 length: 14 amino acids. CDR3 coding DNA: TGCAGCGTCGACGGCGGTCTCCGTAACTATGGCTACACCTTC. Its translation is CSVDGGLRNYGYTF.

This clonotype was counted many times. The CDR3 loop is CASSLRVRGTEAFF. The CDR3 DNA follows: TGTGCCAGCAGTTTAAGAGTTAGGGGGACTGAAGCTTTCTTT. This chain joins TRBV27 and TRBJ1-1; tentative D call: TRBD1 (6 bases). CDR3 length equals 14 residues. Trimming took 2 bases from V and 5 from J, leaving 12 bases between them. Germline CDR1 is MNHEY and CDR2 is SMNVEV (reference sequence).

This clonotype was counted only a few times. The chain has TRBV24-1 and TRBJ2-6; TRBD1 matches 8 bases. Losses at the gene ends were 3 bases for V and 2 bases for J; bases not matched to a gene: 5. There are 17 residues in the CDR3. Germline values: CDR1 KGHDR, CDR2 SFDVKD. The CDR3 DNA reads as TGTGCCACCAGTGATCCCCCGGACAGGGCTGGGGCCAACGTCCTGACTTTC. As protein: CATSDPPDRAGANVLTF.

The chain combines TRBV27 with TRBJ1-5; no clear D. V lost 5 bases, J lost 0 bases, and 14 bases lay in between. The CDR3 is 16 amino acids. Looked up from germline, CDR1 is MNHEY and CDR2 is SMNVEV (reference sequence). DNA of the CDR3: TGTGCCAGCAGTCAGCAGGCCCCTCCTAGCAATCAGCCCCAGCATTTT. Residues: CASSQQAPPSNQPQHF.

The sample holds many counts of this clonotype. The chain links TRBV12-3 or TRBV12-4 to TRBJ2-1; 7 positions match TRBD2. The trim removed 3 bases at V and 0 bases at J, leaving 5 bases unmatched. The CDR3 loop spans 16 amino acids. The CDR3 reads CASSFFSSGSYNEQFF. The CDR3 nucleotides are TGTGCCAGCAGTTTTTTTTCTAGCGGCTCCTACAATGAGCAGTTCTTC.

The chain joins TRBV7-7 to TRBJ2-1; D perhaps matches TRBD2 (5 bases). Per germline, CDR1 SSHAT and CDR2 FNYEAQ (reference sequence). This CDR3 has 16 amino acids. DNA for the CDR3: TGTGCTGGCAGCCAGGCAGCTAGCCGGCCCTACAATGAGCAGTTCTTC. Protein product: CAGSQAASRPYNEQFF.